This T cell receptor beta chain is drawn from a study of monozygotic twins with inflammatory bowel disease. With the 5' RACE reads reprocessed, TCRdb shows one record per CDR3 protein and no DNA. The sample table includes fewer than 450,000 distinct CDR3 sequences. Germline V lookup: CDR1 LNHNV, CDR2 YYDKDF (reference sequence). There are 17 residues in the CDR3. V usage is TRBV15 and J usage is TRBJ1-1; TCRdb returns TRBD1, unconfirmable since there is no DNA. The sequence derives from a human donor with ulcerative colitis or Crohn's disease, or a healthy co-twin of an affected twin (not recorded which). The sequenced material came from blood. CDR3 sequence reads: CATSRAYKGGEGTEAFF.